The T cell receptor (beta chain) under discussion was sequenced for a study of cytomegalovirus exposure and HLA in healthy donors. Study in general: The same platform was used for the 90 to 150 validation repertoires and the 600 to 850 first-cohort repertoires, a later analysis reported.

Assay: immunoSEQ multiplex PCR; the TCRdb copy retains only in-frame clones and omits some. The table lists 150,000 or so clones, approximately 90% of them singletons. Study-wide results and caveats: Associated with cytomegalovirus, according to the listing, were 150 to 200 TCR beta chains. It was reported that the classifier diagnosed cytomegalovirus status with high specificity and sensitivity in both the original and validation cohorts. Whilst most TCR sequences proved rare, a subset of public TCRs occurred across many donors.

CDR3 size: 15 residues. V lost 2 bases, J lost 2 bases, and 12 bases lay in between. CDR1 is SGHDT, CDR2 YYEEEE, per germline. As regards this clone: Its antigen is undetermined.

The sample consisted of PBMCs. This chain connects TRBV5-6 to TRBJ2-3; TRBD2 is a possible D gene (7 bases). The origin of this receptor is a woman in her 30s in good health and CMV-seropositive. DNA of the CDR3: TGTGCCAGCAGCTTTCCGGGGGGCTCCACAGATACGCAGTATTTT. Amino acids: CASSFPGGSTDTQYF.